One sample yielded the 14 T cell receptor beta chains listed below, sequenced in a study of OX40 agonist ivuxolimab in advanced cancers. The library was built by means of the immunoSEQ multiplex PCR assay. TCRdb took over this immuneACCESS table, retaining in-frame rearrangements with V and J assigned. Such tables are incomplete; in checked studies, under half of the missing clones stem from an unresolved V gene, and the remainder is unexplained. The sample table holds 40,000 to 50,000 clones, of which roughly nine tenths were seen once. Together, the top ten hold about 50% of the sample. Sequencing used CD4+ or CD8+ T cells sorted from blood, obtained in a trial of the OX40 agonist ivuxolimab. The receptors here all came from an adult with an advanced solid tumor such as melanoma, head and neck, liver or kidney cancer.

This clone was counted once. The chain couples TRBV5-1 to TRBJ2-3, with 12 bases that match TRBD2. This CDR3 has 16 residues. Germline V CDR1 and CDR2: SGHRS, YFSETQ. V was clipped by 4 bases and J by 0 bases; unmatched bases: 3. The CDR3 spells CASSLGTSGSTDTQYF. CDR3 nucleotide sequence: TGCGCCAGCAGCCTAGGGACTAGCGGGAGCACAGATACGCAGTATTTT.

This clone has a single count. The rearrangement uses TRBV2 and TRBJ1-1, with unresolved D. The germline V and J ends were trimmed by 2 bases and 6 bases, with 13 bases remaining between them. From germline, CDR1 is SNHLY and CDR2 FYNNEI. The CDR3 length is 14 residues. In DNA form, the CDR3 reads TGTGCCAGCAGTGAAATCTTACCAGGAGCTGAAGCTTTCTTT. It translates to CASSEILPGAEAFF.

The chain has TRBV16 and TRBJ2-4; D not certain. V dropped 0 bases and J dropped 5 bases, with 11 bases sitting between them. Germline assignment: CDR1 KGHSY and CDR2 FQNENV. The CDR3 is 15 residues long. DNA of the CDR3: TGTGCCAGCAGCCAATCCGGGTTTGGCGAAAACATTCAGTACTTC. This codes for CASSQSGFGENIQYF.

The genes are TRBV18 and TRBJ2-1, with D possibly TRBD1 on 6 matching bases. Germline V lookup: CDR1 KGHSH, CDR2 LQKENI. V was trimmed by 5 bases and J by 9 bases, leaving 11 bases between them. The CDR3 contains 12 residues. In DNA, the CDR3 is TGTGCCAGCTCATCAGGGGTGGGTGAGCAGTTCTTC. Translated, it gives CASSSGVGEQFF.

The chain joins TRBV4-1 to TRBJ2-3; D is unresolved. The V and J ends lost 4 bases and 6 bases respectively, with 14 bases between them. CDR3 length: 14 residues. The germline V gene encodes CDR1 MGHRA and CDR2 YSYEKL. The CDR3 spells CASSLDSTADTQYF. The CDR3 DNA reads TGCGCCAGCAGCCTGGATTCGACGGCGGATACGCAGTATTTT.

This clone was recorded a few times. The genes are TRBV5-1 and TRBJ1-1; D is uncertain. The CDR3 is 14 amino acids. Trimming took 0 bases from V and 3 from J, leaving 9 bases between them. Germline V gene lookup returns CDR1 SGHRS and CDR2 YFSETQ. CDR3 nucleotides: TGCGCCAGCAGCTTGGGGCAGCTTTACACTGAAGCTTTCTTT. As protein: CASSLGQLYTEAFF.

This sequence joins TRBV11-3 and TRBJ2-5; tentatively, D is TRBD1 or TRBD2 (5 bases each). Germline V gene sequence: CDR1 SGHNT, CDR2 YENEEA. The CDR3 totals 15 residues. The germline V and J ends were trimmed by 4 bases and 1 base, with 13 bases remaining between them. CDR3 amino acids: CASSSEGLFQETQYF. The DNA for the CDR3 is TGTGCCAGCAGCTCTGAGGGGTTATTCCAAGAGACCCAGTACTTC.

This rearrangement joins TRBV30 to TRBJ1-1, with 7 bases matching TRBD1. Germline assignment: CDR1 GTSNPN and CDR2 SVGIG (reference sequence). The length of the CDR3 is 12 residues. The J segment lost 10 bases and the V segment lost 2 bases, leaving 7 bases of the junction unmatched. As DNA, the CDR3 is TGTGCCTGGAGTACCCTACAGGGGAGAGCTTTCTTT. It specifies CAWSTLQGRAFF.

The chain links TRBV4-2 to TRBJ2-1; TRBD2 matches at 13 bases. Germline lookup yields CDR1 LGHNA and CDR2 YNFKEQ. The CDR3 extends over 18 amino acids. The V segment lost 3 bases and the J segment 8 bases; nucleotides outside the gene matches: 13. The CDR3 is CASSQDLTSGGAGYEQFF. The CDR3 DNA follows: TGTGCCAGCAGCCAGGACCTAACTAGCGGGGGGGCAGGCTATGAGCAGTTCTTC.

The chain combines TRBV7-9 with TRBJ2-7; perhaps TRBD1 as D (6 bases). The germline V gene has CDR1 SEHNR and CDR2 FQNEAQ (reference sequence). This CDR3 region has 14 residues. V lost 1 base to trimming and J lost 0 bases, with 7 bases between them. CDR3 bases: TGTGCCAGCAGCTTAGGGGACAACTCCTACGAGCAGTACTTC. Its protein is CASSLGDNSYEQYF. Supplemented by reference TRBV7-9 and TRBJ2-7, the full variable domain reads DTGVSQNPRHKITKRGQNVTFRCDPISEHNRLYWYRQTLGQGPEFLTYFQNEAQLEKSRLLSDRFSAERPKGSFSTLEIQRTEQGDSAMYLCASSLGDNSYEQYFGPGTRLTVT.

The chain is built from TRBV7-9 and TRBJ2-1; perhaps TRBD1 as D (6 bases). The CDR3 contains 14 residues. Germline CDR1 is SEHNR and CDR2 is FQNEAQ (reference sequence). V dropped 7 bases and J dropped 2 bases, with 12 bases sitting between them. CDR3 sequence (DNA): TGTGCCAGCAAAACCGAGGGGGCCTACAATGAGCAGTTCTTC. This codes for CASKTEGAYNEQFF.

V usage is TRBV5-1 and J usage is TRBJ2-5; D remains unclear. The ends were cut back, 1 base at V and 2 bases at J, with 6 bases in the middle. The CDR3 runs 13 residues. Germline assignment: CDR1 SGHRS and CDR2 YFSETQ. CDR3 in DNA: TGCGCCAGCAGCTTGCGAGAGCAAGAGACCCAGTACTTC. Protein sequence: CASSLREQETQYF.

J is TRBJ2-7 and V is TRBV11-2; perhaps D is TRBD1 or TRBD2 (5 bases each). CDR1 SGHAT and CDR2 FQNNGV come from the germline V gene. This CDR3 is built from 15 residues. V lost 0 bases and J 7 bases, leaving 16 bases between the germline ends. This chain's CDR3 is CASSLDRGPSREQYF. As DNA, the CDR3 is TGTGCCAGCAGCTTAGATAGGGGACCGAGTAGGGAGCAGTACTTC.

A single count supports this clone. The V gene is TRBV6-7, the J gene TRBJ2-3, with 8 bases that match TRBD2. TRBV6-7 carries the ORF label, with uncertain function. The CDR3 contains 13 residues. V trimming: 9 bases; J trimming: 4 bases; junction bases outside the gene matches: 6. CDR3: CARTAGEADTQYF. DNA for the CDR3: TGTGCCAGAACAGCGGGAGAGGCAGATACGCAGTATTTT.